This is a list of T cell receptor beta chains from one sample in a study of cytomegalovirus exposure and HLA in healthy donors. The protocol was immunoSEQ multiplex PCR, while the TCRdb copy is restricted to in-frame clones and leaves out a portion. Counted here are some 130,000 clones, approximately 61% occurring once; the ten biggest clones make up about 1.5%. The sequenced sample consisted of PBMCs. All receptors derive from a human donor in good health. Both conserved end residues are part of each CDR3. The order of the fields is D gene, V gene, J gene, clone size, CDR3 DNA, CDR3 protein. A D gene is named only where the DNA matches it firmly. Size is stated for part of the rows, as once, few or many counts, or as a class when the clone is expanded.

NA	TRBV19	TRBJ1-3	NA	TGTGCCAGCTCACAGGAATCTGGAAACACCATATATTTT	CASSQESGNTIYF
NA	TRBV9	TRBJ2-3	once	TGTGCCAGCAGCACCGACACGAGCACAGATACGCAGTATTTT	CASSTDTSTDTQYF
TRBD1	TRBV5-1	TRBJ1-2	NA	TGCGCCAGCAGCTGGACGACAGGGGCCGAACATGGCTACACCTTC	CASSWTTGAEHGYTF
NA	TRBV11-2	TRBJ1-1	NA	TGTGCCAGCAGCTTTTTAGAGAACACTGAAGCTTTCTTT	CASSFLENTEAFF
TRBD2	TRBV5-1	TRBJ2-3	NA	TGCGCCAGCAGCCTCCCTGGACTAGCGGGAGGTAGCACAGATACGCAGTATTTT	CASSLPGLAGGSTDTQYF
NA	TRBV11-3	TRBJ2-1	NA	TGTGCCAGTCAGAGGATCGGTTACTCCTACAATGAGCAGTTCTTC	CASQRIGYSYNEQFF
NA	TRBV13	TRBJ2-6	few	TGTGCCAGCAGCTACGGCTCTGGGGCCAACGTCCTGACTTTC	CASSYGSGANVLTF
TRBD2	TRBV18	TRBJ2-7	NA	TGTGCCAGCTCACCACCGATCCCTAGCGGTTCCTACGAGCAGTACTTC	CASSPPIPSGSYEQYF
NA	TRBV21-1	TRBJ1-1	NA	TGTGCCAGCAGCAAACAGGGTTTCACTGAAGCTTTCTTT	CASSKQGFTEAFF
NA	TRBV13	TRBJ2-7	NA	TGTGCCAGCAGCCAATCCTACGAGCAGTACTTC	CASSQSYEQYF
TRBD1	TRBV7-8	TRBJ1-2	NA	TGTGCCAGCAGCCGAAACCGAGCCGGGACAGACTATGGCTACACCTTC	CASSRNRAGTDYGYTF
TRBD2	TRBV5-5	TRBJ2-7	NA	TGTGCCAGCAGTGTGGGGGGGGGAGACGAGCAGTACTTC	CASSVGGGDEQYF
TRBD2	TRBV4-3	TRBJ2-7	few	TGCGCCAGCAGCCAAGGTCAACTAGCGGGAGCTCTGCAGTACTTC	CASSQGQLAGALQYF
NA	TRBV6-6	TRBJ2-1	NA	TGTGCCAGCAGTTACCCAGGTAGGCGGGACGGGAATGAGCAGTTCTTC	CASSYPGRRDGNEQFF
NA	TRBV5-1	TRBJ1-6	NA	TGCGCCAGCAGCTTAACAGGGAAAACTTCACCCCTCCACTTT	CASSLTGKTSPLHF
NA	TRBV4-3	TRBJ2-5	NA	TGCGCCAGCAGCCGACAGGAGATGGAGACCCAGTACTTC	CASSRQEMETQYF
NA	TRBV14	TRBJ1-1	NA	TGCGCCAGCCAGTTAACAGCGAACACTGAAGCTTTCTTT	CASQLTANTEAFF
TRBD2	TRBV11-3	TRBJ2-3	NA	TGTGCCAGCAGCTCCCTCCGGGGGGAAGATACGCAGTATTTT	CASSSLRGEDTQYF
NA	TRBV28	TRBJ2-5	NA	TGTGCCAGCAGTTTACCCTCAACTCAGGGGTCGACCCAGTACTTC	CASSLPSTQGSTQYF
TRBD1	TRBV28	TRBJ1-2	NA	TGTGCCAGCAGTTCGGGACAGGGTGCTGGTGGCTACACCTTC	CASSSGQGAGGYTF
TRBD1	TRBV7-3	TRBJ2-2	NA	TGTGCCAGCAGCTTCCTCCCGGGACAGGGGACCGGGGAGCTGTTTTTT	CASSFLPGQGTGELFF
NA	TRBV10-3	TRBJ2-1	NA	TGTGCCATCGGGGCAGGAGATGTGTACAATGAGCAGTTCTTC	CAIGAGDVYNEQFF
NA	TRBV7-6	TRBJ2-5	once	TGTGCCAGCAGCGGAGGGGACCAAGAGACCCAGTACTTC	CASSGGDQETQYF
NA	TRBV19	TRBJ1-5	NA	TGTGCCAGTAGTGGAGGGAACAGAAATCAGCCCCAGCATTTT	CASSGGNRNQPQHF
TRBD2	TRBV27	TRBJ2-1	few	TGTGCCAGCAGTTTATATCGGGTCGGGAGGTCCGATGAGCAGTTCTTC	CASSLYRVGRSDEQFF
NA	TRBV4-2	TRBJ2-1	NA	TGTGCCAGCAGCCAGAGGGGGTATGAGCAGTTCTTC	CASSQRGYEQFF
NA	TRBV18	TRBJ2-6	NA	TGTGCCAGCTCTCGAGGGACAGCGGGGGCTGGGGCCAACGTCCTGACTTTC	CASSRGTAGAGANVLTF
NA	TRBV5-5	TRBJ2-1	NA	TGTGCCAGCAGCTCCGACAAGAGCTCCTACAATGAGCAGTTCTTC	CASSSDKSSYNEQFF
NA	TRBV21-1	TRBJ1-4	few	TGTGCCAGCAGCAAAAGGCCAGGAGGCGAAAAACTGTTTTTT	CASSKRPGGEKLFF